Listed here are 29 T cell receptor beta chains from one sample, sequenced in a study of T cell repertoires in cytomegalovirus infection. TCRdb used MiXCR to reprocess the reads, holding one entry per CDR3 protein. The sample comprises some 150,000 distinct CDR3 sequences, 23% of which are singletons, and about 10% rests with the top ten. Sequencing was performed on PBMCs. These receptors were obtained from a human donor in good health (CMV status not recorded). Some clones in this sample may be carry-over from other donors' samples.

There are many counts of this clonotype. V and J are TRBV7-2 and TRBJ2-1; 9 bases line up with TRBD1. After removal of 0 bases from V and 9 bases from J, the junction contained 9 bases not matched to a gene. The CDR3 has 16 residues. Germline V lookup: CDR1 SGHTA, CDR2 FQGNSA. The CDR3 nucleotides read TGTGCCAGCAGCTTAGCCTCGGACAGGGGTACGGGTGAGCAGTTCTTC. Its translation is CASSLASDRGTGEQFF.

This clonotype came up a few times. The chain uses TRBV19 and TRBJ2-3; TRBD2 matches at 7 bases. This CDR3 is 16 amino acids long. V lost 3 bases and J lost 4; bases outside the gene matches: 10. CDR1 and CDR2 from the germline V gene are LNHDA and SQIVND (reference sequence). The DNA for the CDR3 is TGTGCCAGTAGTATCGCTAGCGGAGCGGCCGCAGATACGCAGTATTTT. Protein: CASSIASGAAADTQYF.

In its sample, this clonotype was seen a few times. The chain is built from TRBV20-1 and TRBJ2-1, with 7 positions matching TRBD2. The V and J ends lost 4 bases and 1 base, in that order; junction bases with no gene match: 10. This CDR3 has 16 amino acids. Germline V CDR1 and CDR2: DFQATT, SNEGSKA (reference sequence). The CDR3 DNA follows: TGCAGTGCTATTCAATTAGCGGGTAGGTCCTACAATGAGCAGTTCTTC. Translation: CSAIQLAGRSYNEQFF.

The sample holds a few counts of this clonotype. The V and J genes are TRBV7-8 and TRBJ1-4; unclear D gene. Trimming left V 2 bases short and J 8 bases short, with 18 bases between. The germline V gene encodes CDR1 SGHVS and CDR2 FQNEAQ. The CDR3 has 16 residues. The CDR3 DNA reads TGTGCCAGCAGCTTAAACCAGTTCGTGATTACAGAAAAACTGTTTTTT. This encodes CASSLNQFVITEKLFF.

This clonotype was seen a handful of times. The chain employs TRBV15 and TRBJ2-1; 10 bases line up with TRBD1. In germline, CDR1 is LNHNV, CDR2 YYDKDF (reference sequence). The CDR3 runs to 16 residues. V shed 0 bases, J shed 5 bases, and the junction held 4 bases outside the gene matches. In DNA, the CDR3 is TGTGCCACCAGCAGAGAAGACAGGGGGCTCGACAATGAGCAGTTCTTC. Translation: CATSREDRGLDNEQFF.

The chain joins TRBV20-1 to TRBJ2-3; D remains unclear. CDR3 length equals 15 residues. V was cut by 0 bases and J by 3 bases, with 13 bases left in between. Germline V gene lookup returns CDR1 DFQATT and CDR2 SNEGSKA (reference sequence). This CDR3 is CSARDRNHWTDTQYF. The CDR3, as DNA: TGCAGTGCTAGAGATCGGAACCATTGGACAGATACGCAGTATTTT.

This clonotype was counted a few times. This chain uses TRBV23-1 with TRBJ2-7; D gene unclear. TRBV23-1 carries the ORF label, with uncertain function. CDR3 length equals 12 residues. V was pared by 4 bases and J by 6 bases, with 10 bases between. The CDR3 DNA reads TGCGCCAGCAGTCCAAACTCGATCGAGCAGTACTTC. The encoded protein is CASSPNSIEQYF.

This clonotype was seen only a few times. J is TRBJ2-1 and V is TRBV6-2 or TRBV6-3, with 8 nucleotides matching TRBD1. Germline V gene sequence: CDR1 MNHEY, CDR2 SVGEGT. The ends lost 6 bases at V and 5 bases at J; junction bases unmatched: 9. This CDR3 region has 15 residues. DNA of the CDR3: TGTGCCAGCAGCCACAGCGACAGGGGTGACAATGAGCAGTTCTTC. Protein sequence: CASSHSDRGDNEQFF.

This clonotype turned up a few times. The chain recombines TRBV9 with TRBJ1-1; 10 bases are a match to TRBD1. The germline V gene encodes CDR1 SGDLS and CDR2 YYNGEE. The CDR3 has 16 amino acids. J gave up 1 base and V 4 bases, and 7 bases lay outside the gene matches. The CDR3 protein is CASSPRQGARNTEAFF. In DNA form, the CDR3 reads TGTGCCAGCAGCCCGCGACAGGGGGCAAGGAACACTGAAGCTTTCTTT.

The rearrangement uses TRBV20-1 and TRBJ1-6; D possibly corresponds to TRBD1 (6 bases). The CDR3 spans 13 residues. CDR1 is DFQATT and CDR2 is SNEGSKA in the germline V gene (reference sequence). Trimming removed 5 bases from V and 7 bases from J, with 12 bases in between. CDR3: CSAAVGTNSPLHF. CDR3 DNA: TGCAGTGCTGCTGTAGGGACAAATTCACCCCTCCACTTT.

V and J are TRBV29-1 and TRBJ2-5, with D tentatively TRBD1 (6 bases). The CDR3 totals 16 residues. V was cut by 2 bases and J by 0 bases, with 16 bases left in between. Germline V gene sequence: CDR1 SQVTM, CDR2 ANQGSEA. DNA for the CDR3: TGCAGCGTTGAAACCTCGGGACACGGAGACCAAGAGACCCAGTACTTC. It is translated as CSVETSGHGDQETQYF. Variable domain in full (rest from reference TRBV29-1 and TRBJ2-5): SAVISQKPSRDICQRGTSLTIQCQVDSQVTMMFWYRQQPGQSLTLIATANQGSEATYESGFVIDKFPISRPNLTFSTLTVSNMSPEDSSIYLCSVETSGHGDQETQYFGPGTRLLVL.

Comment on this clonotype: The junction does not match germline at one end; this may be a read error. The V and J genes are TRBV28 and TRBJ2-7, with 7 nucleotides matching TRBD1. Germline CDR1 is MDHEN and CDR2 is SYDVKM. The CDR3 sequence is 14 residues long. Written as DNA, the CDR3 is TGTGCCAGCCTCGGTCGAGGGGGCGACTACGAGAAGTACTTC. Translation gives CASLGRGGDYEKYF.

Remarks on this clonotype: Germline is not matched at one junction end, which may reflect a read error. This rearrangement joins TRBV12-3 or TRBV12-4 to TRBJ1-1; 9 bases line up with TRBD1. This CDR3 comprises 15 residues. CDR3 loop: CVSSFPPDRGTEAFF. CDR3 in DNA: TGTGTCAGCAGTTTTCCCCCCGACAGGGGGACTGAAGCTTTCTTT.

J is TRBJ2-1 and V is TRBV29-1; 7 positions match TRBD1. This CDR3 contains 13 residues. Germline CDR1 and CDR2: SQVTM and ANQGSEA. After removal of 3 bases from V and 2 bases from J, the junction contained 1 base not matched to a gene. CDR3 sequence: CSVETGTYNEQFF. The CDR3 DNA sequence: TGCAGCGTTGAGACAGGGACCTACAATGAGCAGTTCTTC.

The V and J genes are TRBV2 and TRBJ2-3; 13 nucleotides agree with TRBD2. The CDR3 loop spans 19 amino acids. CDR1 SNHLY and CDR2 FYNNEI come from the germline V gene. Germline trimming cut 9 bases from V and 1 base from J; bases unmatched to any gene: 16. The CDR3 is CASFPTTQGLAGGTDTQYF. The CDR3 DNA reads as TGTGCCAGTTTCCCCACTACCCAAGGACTAGCGGGGGGCACAGATACGCAGTATTTT.

The CDR3 loop reads CASRGVQQKLETQYF. As DNA, the CDR3 is TGTGCCAGCAGGGGGGTCCAACAAAAGTTAGAGACCCAGTACTTC. The chain recombines TRBV12-3 or TRBV12-4 with TRBJ2-5; D assignment may be TRBD1 or TRBD2 (5 bases each). Trimming cost V 6 bases and J 4 bases, with 18 bases left between them. The length of the CDR3 is 15 residues.

V usage is TRBV12-3 or TRBV12-4 and J usage is TRBJ1-1; TRBD1 agrees at 9 bases. With V trimmed by 6 bases and J by 3 bases, 8 bases remained unmatched. This CDR3 comprises 15 residues. The CDR3 DNA reads as TGTGCCAGCAGACCCAGGACAGGGGAGGACACTGAAGCTTTCTTT. It codes for CASRPRTGEDTEAFF.

Many counts were recorded for this clonotype. The V and J genes are TRBV28 and TRBJ2-7; 7 positions agree with TRBD2. Germline V gene lookup returns CDR1 MDHEN and CDR2 SYDVKM. This CDR3 has 15 amino acids. Losses at the gene ends were 5 bases for V and 1 base for J; bases not matched to a gene: 8. The chain's CDR3 is CASSGGGVGSYEQYF. CDR3 nucleotide sequence: TGTGCCAGCAGTGGGGGGGGGGTCGGATCCTACGAGCAGTACTTC. Full variable domain (missing parts from reference TRBV28 and TRBJ2-7): DVKVTQSSRYLVKRTGEKVFLECVQDMDHENMFWYRQDPGLGLRLIYFSYDVKMKEKGDIPEGYSVSREKKERFSLILESASTNQTSMYLCASSGGGVGSYEQYFGPGTRLTVT.

The rearrangement uses TRBV12-3 or TRBV12-4 and TRBJ1-5, with TRBD1 matching over 9 bases. The V gene end was trimmed by 5 bases and the J gene end by 1 base; junction bases not matched to a gene: 3. The CDR3 spans 15 residues. Here the CDR3 DNA reads TGTGCCAGCAGTGCGACAGGGGGAAGCAATCAGCCCCAGCATTTT. Translation: CASSATGGSNQPQHF.

This chain uses TRBV12-3 or TRBV12-4 with TRBJ1-1; the match to TRBD1 covers 7 bases. The CDR3 totals 15 residues. V was pared by 4 bases and J by 4 bases, with 9 bases of the junction left unmatched. The CDR3, as DNA: TGTGCCAGCAGTTACCACAGGGGCATGGCCACTGAAGCTTTCTTT. It specifies CASSYHRGMATEAFF.

The chain joins TRBV7-6 to TRBJ2-1; 11 bases match TRBD2. J lost 7 bases, V lost 4 bases, and 9 bases had no gene match. Germline V gives CDR1 SGHVS, CDR2 FNYEAQ. This CDR3 spans 16 amino acids. As DNA, the CDR3 is TGTGCCAGCAGCTCCTCGACTAGCGGGGTGGGGAATGAGCAGTTCTTC. Its protein is CASSSSTSGVGNEQFF.

CDR3 bases: TGCGCCAGCAGCCAAGACGGAGGGGACAACTATGGCTACACCTTC. It translates to CASSQDGGDNYGYTF. V is TRBV4-1 and J is TRBJ1-2; D is perhaps TRBD1 (5 bases). The CDR3 is 15 residues long. V gave up 0 bases and J gave up 2 bases, with 10 bases separating them. CDR1 and CDR2 from the germline V gene are MGHRA and YSYEKL.

This clonotype was observed at least ten times. The J gene is TRBJ1-1, the V gene TRBV11-1; D unresolved. The CDR3 runs to 15 residues. Between the trimmed V and J ends, which lost 2 bases and 1 base, there was a span of 11 bases. Germline assignment: CDR1 SGHAT and CDR2 FQDESV (reference sequence). CDR3 DNA: TGTGCCAGCAGCTTAACCGATTCGGGGAACACTGAAGCTTTCTTT. Translation: CASSLTDSGNTEAFF. Full variable domain (rest looked up from reference TRBV11-1 and TRBJ1-1): EAEVAQSPRYKITEKSQAVAFWCDPISGHATLYWYRQILGQGPELLVQFQDESVVDDSQLPKDRFSAERLKGVDSTLKIQPAELGDSAMYLCASSLTDSGNTEAFFGQGTRLTVV.

The chain couples TRBV20-1 to TRBJ2-6, with a weak D call TRBD2 (5 bases). V dropped 1 base and J dropped 0 bases, with 10 bases sitting between them. The CDR3 is made up of 16 amino acids. CDR1 is DFQATT, CDR2 SNEGSKA, per germline (reference sequence). The DNA for the CDR3 is TGCAGTGCTAGAGGCGGGCCTCTCTCTGGGGCCAACGTCCTGACTTTC. Translation gives CSARGGPLSGANVLTF.

The sample holds many counts of this clonotype. The V call is TRBV7-2, the J call TRBJ1-6, with 10 bases matching TRBD1. This CDR3 is built from 16 residues. Germline assignment: CDR1 SGHTA and CDR2 FQGNSA. V lost 5 bases to trimming and J lost 5 bases; unmatched junction nucleotides: 6. The DNA for the CDR3 is TGTGCCAGCAGCCGAGACAGGGGGCTTAATAATTCACCCCTCCACTTT. Its translation: CASSRDRGLNNSPLHF.

The rearrangement links TRBV2 to TRBJ2-1, with D possibly being TRBD1 or TRBD2 (5 bases each). Germline-derived CDR1 and CDR2 are SNHLY and FYNNEI. There are 14 residues in the CDR3. The V end was cut by 6 bases, the J end by 4 bases, with 13 bases between. The chain's CDR3 is CASSAGSRYNEQFF. DNA of the CDR3: TGTGCCAGCAGCGCAGGGAGCAGGTACAATGAGCAGTTCTTC.

This clonotype was recorded many times. This chain joins TRBV7-8 and TRBJ1-4, with D possibly matching TRBD1 (6 bases). The CDR3 spans 15 residues. Trimming took off 1 base at V and 5 bases at J, with 11 bases between the two ends. In germline, CDR1 is SGHVS, CDR2 FQNEAQ. CDR3 sequence (DNA): TGTGCCAGCAGCTTAGTGCGACAGGTCAATGAAAAACTGTTTTTT. Amino acid sequence: CASSLVRQVNEKLFF.

This clonotype was found many times. The gene calls are TRBV7-9 and TRBJ2-3, with TRBD2 as a possible D gene (5 bases). CDR3 size: 17 residues. Trimming took off 1 base at V and 2 bases at J, with 16 bases between the two ends. Germline V gene data show CDR1 as SEHNR and CDR2 as FQNEAQ (reference sequence). In nucleotides, the CDR3 is TGTGCCAGCAGCTTAGAAGTTCTGGACTTCGACACAGATACGCAGTATTTT. Translation: CASSLEVLDFDTDTQYF.

The V call is TRBV28, the J call TRBJ2-1; no clear D gene. The CDR3 length is 13 residues. V was trimmed by 3 bases and J by 6 bases, leaving 9 bases between them. The germline CDR1 and CDR2 sequences are MDHEN and SYDVKM. The chain's CDR3 is CASSFRSGNEQFF. DNA for the CDR3: TGTGCCAGCAGTTTCAGGTCCGGCAATGAGCAGTTCTTC.